This T cell receptor (beta chain) stems from a study of blood T cells in healthy people across ages. Study-wide points: The fall in TCR beta diversity per million T cells was roughly linear with age.

PCR was performed a second time for about 7 to 12 cycles using a sample-barcoded 5' primer and a J-beta primer mix. TCRdb reprocessed the 5' RACE reads via MiXCR and lists one record per CDR3 protein. The sample lists about 570,000 distinct CDR3 sequences, 25% to 30% seen once, with roughly 20% in the top ten. This clonotype was seen a handful of times. The target antigen is unknown. With each sample, at least 5 micrograms of total RNA were extracted. The CDR3 is 13 amino acids. V gave up 7 bases and J gave up 5 bases, with 14 bases separating them. Germline V gene data show CDR1 as MNHEY and CDR2 as SVGAGI.

The TCR was taken from a woman in her 70s in good health. The chain is built from TRBV6-5 and TRBJ2-5; possibly TRBD1 or TRBD2 for D (5 bases each). Sequenced input: blood. In DNA, the CDR3 is TGTGCCAGCACTGGGGCTAGCAAGGAGACCCAGTACTTC. Its translation is CASTGASKETQYF.